This TCR beta chain is from a study of blood T cell repertoires in COVID-19. Repertoires were generated with immunoSEQ multiplex PCR, while TCRdb's copy carries only in-frame clones and drops some. Here the sample spans 150,000 to 200,000 clones, 82% being singletons. Individuals drawn from 20 to 30 US areas were about 18 to 89 years old. The CDR3 contains 15 residues. Germline-derived CDR1 and CDR2 are MNHEY and SVGAGI. V was clipped by 1 base and J by 7 bases, with 11 bases between them. The receptor comes from a woman aged 60 to 75 with acute COVID-19. The genes are TRBV6-5 and TRBJ1-6; D call uncertain. Sequenced material: PBMCs or T cells enriched from blood (not recorded which). The CDR3 here is CASSYLGGFNSPLHF. The CDR3 DNA reads TGTGCCAGCAGTTACTTAGGAGGGTTCAATTCACCCCTCCACTTT.